The 25 T cell receptor beta chains given below trace back to one sample, sequenced in a study of blood T cell repertoires in COVID-19. Sequencing used immunoSEQ multiplex PCR; TCRdb keeps in-frame clones, though not all of them. The data show a few hundred thousand clones, 70% to 90% seen once. The source material was peripheral blood. Receptors originate from a woman between 50 and 59 years old who had recovered from COVID-19.

V is TRBV4-2 and J is TRBJ1-4; 8 nucleotides agree with TRBD1. V shed 5 bases and J 8 bases; nucleotides not matched to a gene: 13. This CDR3 spans 16 amino acids. The germline V gene encodes CDR1 LGHNA and CDR2 YNFKEQ. The CDR3 sequence: CASSFSSSYRGEKLFF. Written as DNA, the CDR3 is TGTGCCAGCAGCTTCAGTTCTTCGTACAGGGGGGAAAAACTGTTTTTT.

The rearrangement joins TRBV7-9 to TRBJ2-7; perhaps TRBD2 as D (5 bases). Trimming shortened V by 5 bases and J by 2 bases, and 13 bases separated the two germline ends. The CDR3 extends over 14 amino acids. CDR1 is SEHNR, CDR2 FQNEAQ, per germline (reference sequence). In DNA, the CDR3 is TGTGCCAGCAGCCCTCGGACTCGCCCCTACGAGCAGTACTTC. This encodes CASSPRTRPYEQYF.

The chain uses TRBV7-2 and TRBJ1-6, with 9 bases aligning to TRBD1. J lost 5 bases, V lost 5 bases, and 7 bases had no gene match. The CDR3 has 16 amino acids. Germline assignment: CDR1 SGHTA and CDR2 FQGNSA. The CDR3 DNA is TGTGCCAGCAGCACGGACAGGGGAATTAATAATTCACCCCTCCACTTT. It codes for CASSTDRGINNSPLHF.

The chain joins TRBV10-3 to TRBJ2-3; tentatively, D is TRBD1 (6 bases). V lost 4 bases and J lost 2, with 22 bases in between. The V gene's germline CDR1 is ENHRY and CDR2 SYGVKD. This CDR3 comprises 18 residues. The CDR3 reads CAISGPGQGLRNTDTQYF. CDR3 sequence (DNA): TGTGCCATCAGTGGTCCGGGACAAGGTCTCCGTAACACAGATACGCAGTATTTT.

This clone has a single count. This chain joins TRBV7-2 and TRBJ2-2, with no clear D. The germline V gene has CDR1 SGHTA and CDR2 FQGNSA. The CDR3 contains 12 residues. V was clipped by 6 bases and J by 3 bases, with 5 bases between them. Written as DNA, the CDR3 is TGTGCCAGCAGACCGGACACCGGGGAGCTGTTTTTT. It yields the protein CASRPDTGELFF.

The chain carries TRBV5-4 and TRBJ2-5; 7 bases align to TRBD1. CDR3 length: 14 residues. In germline, CDR1 is SGHNT, CDR2 YYREEE (reference sequence). The V segment lost 5 bases and the J segment 2 bases; nucleotides outside the gene matches: 6. This CDR3 reads CASSTGTVQETQYF. CDR3 coding DNA: TGTGCCAGCAGTACCGGGACAGTACAAGAGACCCAGTACTTC.

The chain combines TRBV6-5 with TRBJ1-1; D possibly corresponds to TRBD1 (6 bases). CDR1 MNHEY and CDR2 SVGAGI come from the germline V gene. The V end lost 0 bases, the J end lost 1 base, and 9 bases lay between the germline ends. CDR3 length: 15 amino acids. CDR3 coding DNA: TGTGCCAGCAGTTACTCGATACAGGGGAACACTGAAGCTTTCTTT. It translates to CASSYSIQGNTEAFF.

The chain recombines TRBV7-8 with TRBJ1-1; no reliable D call. Germline V CDR1 and CDR2: SGHVS, FQNEAQ. CDR3 length: 13 residues. The V end was cut by 1 base, the J end by 9 bases, with 12 bases between. CDR3 DNA sequence: TGTGCCAGCAGCTTAGAGGAGGGATCTAAAGCTTTCTTT. Translating gives CASSLEEGSKAFF.

The chain carries TRBV19 and TRBJ2-1; TRBD2 matches 7 bases. The CDR3 consists of 13 residues. Per the germline V gene, CDR1 is LNHDA and CDR2 is SQIVND (reference sequence). V was pared by 5 bases and J by 5 bases, with 3 bases of the junction left unmatched. CDR3 sequence reads: CASSPGTNNEQFF. The CDR3 DNA is TGTGCCAGTAGTCCCGGGACTAACAATGAGCAGTTCTTC.

The genes are TRBV6-6 and TRBJ1-2, with D possibly being TRBD1 (5 bases). CDR3 length: 16 amino acids. The germline V and J ends were trimmed by 10 bases and 4 bases, with 25 bases remaining between them. Germline V CDR1 and CDR2: MNHNY, SVGAGI (reference sequence). The CDR3 DNA sequence: TGTGCCACCCGGGGGGTAGGGACCTTAAGGGGCTATGGCTACACCTTC. It specifies CATRGVGTLRGYGYTF.

This clone appeared once. The gene calls are TRBV5-1 and TRBJ2-2; no firm D call. The CDR3 has 14 amino acids. CDR1 SGHRS and CDR2 YFSETQ come from the germline V gene. V was pared by 7 bases and J by 0 bases, with 10 bases between. The DNA for the CDR3 is TGCGCCAGCTCCAGCAGGTCGAACACCGGGGAGCTGTTTTTT. Translation: CASSSRSNTGELFF.

This chain uses TRBV6-2 or TRBV6-3 with TRBJ1-5, with no clear D. The V end was cut by 0 bases, the J end by 0 bases, with 12 bases between. The CDR3 has 17 amino acids. CDR1 MNHEY and CDR2 SVGEGT come from the germline V gene. The CDR3 region is CASSYSLEQNSNQPQHF. CDR3 nucleotides: TGTGCCAGCAGTTACTCGTTAGAACAGAATAGCAATCAGCCCCAGCATTTT.

The chain couples TRBV5-6 to TRBJ1-5, with TRBD1 as a possible D gene (6 bases). Trimming took 4 bases from V and 5 from J, leaving 16 bases between them. CDR1 is SGHDT, CDR2 YYEEEE, per germline. The CDR3 runs 15 residues. As DNA, the CDR3 is TGTGCCAGCAGCGTGGCGGACAGAGAGTATCAGCCCCAGCATTTT. Translating it yields CASSVADREYQPQHF.

Remarks on this clone: The sample holds other DNA sequences that translate to the same CDR3. This chain links TRBV30 with TRBJ2-2, with 11 positions matching TRBD1. This CDR3 is 13 amino acids long. Germline V gene lookup returns CDR1 GTSNPN and CDR2 SVGIG (reference sequence). With V trimmed by 3 bases and J by 6 bases, 0 bases remained unmatched. The chain's CDR3 is CAWRDRGPGELFF. The CDR3 DNA follows: TGTGCCTGGAGGGACAGGGGGCCCGGGGAGCTGTTTTTT. The variable domain in full, with the rest retrieved from reference TRBV30 and TRBJ2-2, is SQTIHQWPATLVQPVGSPLSLECTVEGTSNPNLYWYRQAAGRGLQLLFYSVGIGQISSEVPQNLSASRPQDRQFILSSKKLLLSDSGFYLCAWRDRGPGELFFGEGSRLTVL.

This clone occurred once. The same CDR3 can be traced to other DNA sequences in this sample. The genes are TRBV7-2 and TRBJ1-1; a weak D match, TRBD1 (5 bases). CDR3 length: 14 amino acids. Trimming pared 4 bases from V and 1 base from J, leaving 10 bases between. Germline assignment: CDR1 SGHTA and CDR2 FQGNSA. The CDR3 bases are TGTGCCAGCAGCTCGGGGACTGGGAACACTGAAGCTTTCTTT. Its protein is CASSSGTGNTEAFF.

This rearrangement joins TRBV15 to TRBJ2-5; no firm D call. This CDR3 spans 14 amino acids. Germline V gene lookup returns CDR1 LNHNV and CDR2 YYDKDF (reference sequence). Between the trimmed V and J ends, which lost 5 bases and 0 bases, there was a span of 10 bases. The CDR3 region has the DNA TGTGCCACCAGCTTCGAGGTTTACCAAGAGACCCAGTACTTC. The encoded protein is CATSFEVYQETQYF.

This sequence joins TRBV10-1 and TRBJ2-2; D might be TRBD2 (6 bases). V lost 5 bases and J lost 6, with 16 bases in between. The V gene's germline CDR1 is WNHNN and CDR2 SYGVQD (reference sequence). The CDR3 spans 15 residues. The CDR3 DNA is TGCGCCAGCAGTTTTTCTTACGGGGGTCCCGGGGAGCTGTTTTTT. Amino acid sequence: CASSFSYGGPGELFF.

The chain carries TRBV11-2 and TRBJ2-1; 7 bases line up with TRBD1. This CDR3 is built from 16 residues. The germline gives CDR1 SGHAT, CDR2 FQNNGV. The V gene end was trimmed by 2 bases and the J gene end by 0 bases; junction bases not matched to a gene: 4. CDR3 loop: CASSLPGDSSYNEQFF. The DNA for the CDR3 is TGTGCCAGCAGCTTACCAGGGGACAGCTCCTACAATGAGCAGTTCTTC.

The table lists this clone with a count of one. The rearrangement links TRBV28 to TRBJ1-2; D gene ambiguous. This CDR3 has 14 residues. Looked up from germline, CDR1 is MDHEN and CDR2 is SYDVKM. The ends were cut back, 2 bases at V and 0 bases at J, with 7 bases in the middle. DNA for the CDR3: TGTGCCAGCAGTTTACAGGTAGCTAACTATGGCTACACCTTC. Amino acids: CASSLQVANYGYTF.

V is TRBV5-8 and J is TRBJ1-5; no clear D. Germline V CDR1 and CDR2: SGHTS, YDEGEE. V lost 0 bases and J 4 bases, leaving 11 bases between the germline ends. This CDR3 has 15 residues. The DNA for the CDR3 is TGTGCCAGCAGCTTGGAAGGACTGAATAATCAGCCCCAGCATTTT. Protein product: CASSLEGLNNQPQHF.

V is TRBV12-3 or TRBV12-4 and J is TRBJ1-2; D perhaps matches TRBD1 (6 bases). Deletions cut 9 bases from V and 0 bases from J, with 11 bases between. This CDR3 region has 13 residues. The CDR3 sequence: CASTRTANYGYTF. The CDR3 bases are TGTGCCAGTACCCGGACAGCTAACTATGGCTACACCTTC.

The chain employs TRBV15 and TRBJ2-7; D is unclear. CDR3 length equals 15 residues. Trimming stripped 0 bases from V and 3 bases from J, with 12 bases between. Germline CDR1 and CDR2: LNHNV and YYDKDF (reference sequence). CDR3 sequence: CATSRDFGIYYEQYF. The CDR3 bases are TGTGCCACCAGCAGAGATTTCGGTATTTACTACGAGCAGTACTTC.

The chain joins TRBV29-1 to TRBJ1-2; D unresolved. Germline V lookup: CDR1 SQVTM, CDR2 ANQGSEA. The germline V and J ends were trimmed by 6 bases and 8 bases, with 16 bases remaining between them. The CDR3 is 12 amino acids. In DNA, the CDR3 is TGCAGCGTAGATGTTTTGGCCTGGGGCTACACCTTC. Residues: CSVDVLAWGYTF.

The chain has TRBV5-1 and TRBJ2-3; no reliable D call. Trimming removed 1 base from V and 6 bases from J, with 9 bases in between. The CDR3 covers 13 residues. Germline CDR1 is SGHRS and CDR2 is YFSETQ. CDR3 nucleotide sequence: TGCGCCAGCAGCTTGACCCCAGTGGATACGCAGTATTTT. Amino acids: CASSLTPVDTQYF.

CDR3 residues: CASSLTGVGDTQYF. The CDR3, as DNA: TGTGCCAGCAGCTTAACAGGGGTTGGAGATACGCAGTATTTT. This chain connects TRBV7-3 to TRBJ2-3; D might be TRBD1 (5 bases). Trimming shortened V by 0 bases and J by 5 bases, and 9 bases separated the two germline ends. The germline V gene has CDR1 SGHTA and CDR2 FQGTGA. The length of the CDR3 is 14 residues.